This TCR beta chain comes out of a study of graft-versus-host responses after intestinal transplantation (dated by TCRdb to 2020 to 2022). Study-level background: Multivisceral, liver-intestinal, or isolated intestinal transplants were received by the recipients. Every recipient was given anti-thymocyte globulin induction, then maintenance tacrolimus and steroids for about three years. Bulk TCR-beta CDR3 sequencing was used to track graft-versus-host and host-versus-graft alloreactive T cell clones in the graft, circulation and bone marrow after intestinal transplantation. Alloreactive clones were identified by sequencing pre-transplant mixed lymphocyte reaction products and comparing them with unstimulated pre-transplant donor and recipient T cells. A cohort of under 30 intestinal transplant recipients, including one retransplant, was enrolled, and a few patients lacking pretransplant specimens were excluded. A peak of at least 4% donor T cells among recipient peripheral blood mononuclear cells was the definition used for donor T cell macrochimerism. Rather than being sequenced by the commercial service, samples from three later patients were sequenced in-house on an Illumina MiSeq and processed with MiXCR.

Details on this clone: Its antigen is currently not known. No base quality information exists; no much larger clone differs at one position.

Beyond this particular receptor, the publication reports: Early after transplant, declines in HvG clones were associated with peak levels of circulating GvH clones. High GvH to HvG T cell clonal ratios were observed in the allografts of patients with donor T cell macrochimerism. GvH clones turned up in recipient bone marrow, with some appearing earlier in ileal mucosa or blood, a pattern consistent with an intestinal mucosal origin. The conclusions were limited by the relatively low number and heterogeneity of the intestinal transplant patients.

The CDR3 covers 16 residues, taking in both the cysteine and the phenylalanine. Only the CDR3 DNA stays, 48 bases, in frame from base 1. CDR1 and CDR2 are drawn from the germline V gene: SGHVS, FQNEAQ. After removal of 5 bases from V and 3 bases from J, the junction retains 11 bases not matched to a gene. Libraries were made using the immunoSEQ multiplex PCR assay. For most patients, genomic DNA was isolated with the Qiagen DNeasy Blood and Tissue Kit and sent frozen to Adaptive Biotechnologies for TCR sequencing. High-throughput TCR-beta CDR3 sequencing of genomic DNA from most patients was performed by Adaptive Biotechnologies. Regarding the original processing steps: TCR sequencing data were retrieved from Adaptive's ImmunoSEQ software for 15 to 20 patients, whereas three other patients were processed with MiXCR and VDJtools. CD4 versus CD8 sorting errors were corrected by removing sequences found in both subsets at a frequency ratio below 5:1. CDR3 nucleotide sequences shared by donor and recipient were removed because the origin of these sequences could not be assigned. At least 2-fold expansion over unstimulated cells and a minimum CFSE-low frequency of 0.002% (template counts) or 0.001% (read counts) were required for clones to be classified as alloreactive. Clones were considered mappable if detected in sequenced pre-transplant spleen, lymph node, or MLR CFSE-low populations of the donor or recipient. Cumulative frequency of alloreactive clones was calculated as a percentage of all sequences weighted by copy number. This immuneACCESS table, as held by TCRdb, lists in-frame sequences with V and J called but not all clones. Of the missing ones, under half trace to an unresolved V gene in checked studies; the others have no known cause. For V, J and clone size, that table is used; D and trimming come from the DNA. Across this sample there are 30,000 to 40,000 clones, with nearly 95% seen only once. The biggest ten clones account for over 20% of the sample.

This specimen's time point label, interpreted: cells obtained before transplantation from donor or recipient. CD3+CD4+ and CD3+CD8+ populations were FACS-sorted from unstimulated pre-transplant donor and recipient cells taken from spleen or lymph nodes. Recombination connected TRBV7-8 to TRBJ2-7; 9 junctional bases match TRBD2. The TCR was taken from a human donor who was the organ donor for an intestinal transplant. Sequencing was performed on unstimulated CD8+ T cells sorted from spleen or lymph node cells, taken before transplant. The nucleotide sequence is TGTGCCAGCAGCCCGACTCCGGGACTAGCCAGCTACGAGCAGTACTTC. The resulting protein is CASSPTPGLASYEQYF.